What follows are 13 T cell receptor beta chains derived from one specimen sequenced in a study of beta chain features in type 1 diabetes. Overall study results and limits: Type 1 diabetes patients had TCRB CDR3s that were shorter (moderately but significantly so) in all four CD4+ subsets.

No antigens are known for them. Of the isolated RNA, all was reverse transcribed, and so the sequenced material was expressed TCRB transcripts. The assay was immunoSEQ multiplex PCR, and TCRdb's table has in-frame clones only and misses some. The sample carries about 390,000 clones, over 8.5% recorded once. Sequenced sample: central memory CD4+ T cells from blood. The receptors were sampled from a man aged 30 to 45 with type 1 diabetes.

The CDR3 nucleotides are TGCGCCAGCAGCCAGGGGTTAACTGGACGAAGAGAGACCCAGTACTTC. Protein: CASSQGLTGRRETQYF. V and J are TRBV4-1 and TRBJ2-5; D gene ambiguous. With 3 bases removed from V and 4 bases from J, the gap between germline ends came to 18 bases. Germline V gene sequence: CDR1 MGHRA, CDR2 YSYEKL. This CDR3 has 16 residues.

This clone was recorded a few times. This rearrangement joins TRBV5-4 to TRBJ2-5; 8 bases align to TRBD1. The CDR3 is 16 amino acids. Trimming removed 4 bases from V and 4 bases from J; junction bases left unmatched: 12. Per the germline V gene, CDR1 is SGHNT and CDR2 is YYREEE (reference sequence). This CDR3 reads CASSPTHQGAGETQYF. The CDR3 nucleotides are TGTGCCAGCAGCCCCACTCACCAGGGGGCAGGAGAGACCCAGTACTTC. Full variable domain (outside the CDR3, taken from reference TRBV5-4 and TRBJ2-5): ETGVTQSPTHLIKTRGQQVTLRCSSQSGHNTVSWYQQALGQGPQFIFQYYREEENGRGNFPPRFSGLQFPNYSSELNVNALELDDSALYLCASSPTHQGAGETQYFGPGTRLLVL.

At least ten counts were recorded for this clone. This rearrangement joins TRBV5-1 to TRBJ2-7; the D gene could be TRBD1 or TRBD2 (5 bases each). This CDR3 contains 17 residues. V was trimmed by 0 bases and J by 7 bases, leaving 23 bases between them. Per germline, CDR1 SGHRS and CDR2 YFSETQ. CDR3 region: CASSLALGGTGPREQYF. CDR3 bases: TGCGCCAGCAGCTTGGCCTTGGGTGGGACCGGCCCTAGGGAGCAGTACTTC.

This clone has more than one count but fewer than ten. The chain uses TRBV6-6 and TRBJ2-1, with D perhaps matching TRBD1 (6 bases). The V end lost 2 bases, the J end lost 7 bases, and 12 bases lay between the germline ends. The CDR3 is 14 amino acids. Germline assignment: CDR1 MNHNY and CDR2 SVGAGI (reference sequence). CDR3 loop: CASSYPQGGNEQFF. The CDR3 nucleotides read TGTGCCAGCAGTTACCCACAGGGCGGAAATGAGCAGTTCTTC.

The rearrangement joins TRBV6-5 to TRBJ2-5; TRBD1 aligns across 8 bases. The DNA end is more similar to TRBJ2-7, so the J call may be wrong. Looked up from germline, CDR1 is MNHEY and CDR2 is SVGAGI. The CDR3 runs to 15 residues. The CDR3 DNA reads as TGTGCCAGCAGTTATGTGACAGGGGCTTACTCCGAGCAGTACTTC. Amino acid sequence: CASSYVTGAYSEQYF.

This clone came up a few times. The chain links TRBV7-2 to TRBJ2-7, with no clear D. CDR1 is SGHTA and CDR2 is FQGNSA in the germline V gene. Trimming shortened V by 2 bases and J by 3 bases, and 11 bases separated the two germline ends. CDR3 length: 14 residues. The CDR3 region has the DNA TGTGCCAGCAGCTTATACCGGCCGAACTACGAGCAGTACTTC. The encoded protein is CASSLYRPNYEQYF.

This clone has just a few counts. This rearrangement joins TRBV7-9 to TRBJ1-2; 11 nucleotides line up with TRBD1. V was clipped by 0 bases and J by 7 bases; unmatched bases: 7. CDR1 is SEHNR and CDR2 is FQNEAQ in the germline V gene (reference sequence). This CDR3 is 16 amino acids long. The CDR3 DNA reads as TGTGCCAGCAGCTTAGCCTACGGACAGGGGGCTGGTGGCTACACCTTC. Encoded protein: CASSLAYGQGAGGYTF.

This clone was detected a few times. CDR3 residues: CASSYLQGDRETQYF. The CDR3 DNA reads TGTGCCAGCTCATACCTACAGGGGGATCGGGAGACCCAGTACTTC. The V gene is TRBV18, the J gene TRBJ2-5; 8 bases line up with TRBD1. Germline CDR1 KGHSH, CDR2 LQKENI. There are 15 residues in the CDR3. V gave up 5 bases and J gave up 5 bases; unmatched junction bases: 10.

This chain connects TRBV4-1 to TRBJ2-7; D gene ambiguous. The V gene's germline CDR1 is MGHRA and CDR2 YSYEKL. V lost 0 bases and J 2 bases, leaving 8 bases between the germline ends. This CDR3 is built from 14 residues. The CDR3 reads CASSQEAKAYEQYF. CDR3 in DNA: TGCGCCAGCAGCCAAGAAGCGAAGGCCTACGAGCAGTACTTC.

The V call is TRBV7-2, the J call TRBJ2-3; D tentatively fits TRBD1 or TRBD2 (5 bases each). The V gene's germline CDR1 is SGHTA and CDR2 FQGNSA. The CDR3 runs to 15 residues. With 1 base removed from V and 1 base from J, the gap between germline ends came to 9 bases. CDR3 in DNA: TGTGCCAGCAGCTTAGGAGGGGCAGGCACAGATACGCAGTATTTT. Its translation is CASSLGGAGTDTQYF. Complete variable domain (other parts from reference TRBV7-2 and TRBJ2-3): GAGVSQSPSNKVTEKGKDVELRCDPISGHTALYWYRQSLGQGLEFLIYFQGNSAPDKSGLPSDRFSAERTGGSVSTLTIQRTQQEDSAVYLCASSLGGAGTDTQYFGPGTRLTVL.

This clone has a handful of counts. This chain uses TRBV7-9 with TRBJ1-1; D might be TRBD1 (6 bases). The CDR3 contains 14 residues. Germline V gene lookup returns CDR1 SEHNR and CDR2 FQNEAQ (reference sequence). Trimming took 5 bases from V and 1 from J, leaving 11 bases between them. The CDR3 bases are TGTGCCAGCAGCCCCCAGGGGTCGAACACTGAAGCTTTCTTT. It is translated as CASSPQGSNTEAFF.

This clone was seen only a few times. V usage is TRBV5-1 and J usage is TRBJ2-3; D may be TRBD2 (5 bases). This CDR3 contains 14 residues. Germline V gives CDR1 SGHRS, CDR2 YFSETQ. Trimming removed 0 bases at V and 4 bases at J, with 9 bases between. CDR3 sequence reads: CASSLDIAPDTQYF. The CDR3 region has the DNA TGCGCCAGCAGCTTGGATATAGCGCCAGATACGCAGTATTTT.

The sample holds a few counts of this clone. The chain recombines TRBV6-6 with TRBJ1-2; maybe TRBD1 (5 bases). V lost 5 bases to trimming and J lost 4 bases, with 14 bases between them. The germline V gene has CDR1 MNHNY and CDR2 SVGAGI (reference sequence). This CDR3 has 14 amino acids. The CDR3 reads CASSPPGRSYGYTF. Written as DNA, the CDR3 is TGTGCCAGCAGTCCCCCGGGACGCAGCTATGGCTACACCTTC.